These T cell receptor beta chains were read from a single sample in a study of CD8+ T cells in alopecia areata. Assay used: immunoSEQ multiplex PCR; TCRdb lists only in-frame clones, some missing. The sample shows more than 100,000 clones, 53% of them seen only once. The sample was CD4+ T cells sorted from blood, taken at week 4, from a patient treated with tofacitinib. These TCRs come from a human donor with alopecia areata. Each CDR3 is given with its conserved first and last residue. The D gene is left open where the match is weak. Expanded clones are given a class, and other clones once, few, many or no size at all.

clone_size j_call cdr3_length d_call v_call cdr3_aa cdr3_nt
NA TRBJ1-2 16 NA TRBV7-2 CASSLGGRRGSYGYTF TGTGCCAGCAGCTTAGGTGGGCGGCGGGGGAGCTATGGCTACACCTTC
NA TRBJ2-1 14 NA TRBV6-1 CASRTGPGYNEQFF TGTGCCAGCAGAACAGGGCCCGGCTACAATGAGCAGTTCTTC
NA TRBJ2-5 14 NA TRBV30 CAWIVFAGTETQYF TGTGCCTGGATTGTGTTTGCAGGGACAGAGACCCAGTACTTC
NA TRBJ1-4 15 NA TRBV30 CAWSVRHRTGEKLFF TGTGCCTGGAGTGTACGTCACAGAACGGGAGAAAAACTGTTTTTT
NA TRBJ1-4 15 TRBD1 TRBV4-1 CASSQGTGDFGKLFF TGCGCCAGCAGCCAAGGGACAGGGGATTTTGGAAAACTGTTTTTT
few TRBJ2-1 14 NA TRBV6-6 CASSLRGPLNEQFF TGTGCCAGCAGTCTAAGAGGGCCCCTCAATGAGCAGTTCTTC
NA TRBJ1-2 14 NA TRBV30 CASTGQYLNYGYTF TGTGCCTCAACCGGACAGTATCTTAACTATGGCTACACCTTC
NA TRBJ2-7 14 TRBD1 TRBV7-9 CASSRSGQGGEQYF TGTGCCAGCAGCCGATCGGGACAGGGAGGCGAGCAGTACTTC
NA TRBJ1-2 13 NA TRBV29-1 CSVQEPPNYGYTF TGCAGCGTACAGGAGCCTCCTAACTATGGCTACACCTTC
NA TRBJ2-7 15 NA TRBV30 CAWRPLRDNSYEQYF TGTGCCTGGCGTCCTCTAAGGGACAACTCCTACGAGCAGTACTTC
few TRBJ1-2 14 NA TRBV27 CASSLSNSVGGYTF TGTGCCAGCAGTTTATCGAACTCAGTTGGCGGCTACACCTTC
NA TRBJ2-3 13 TRBD2 TRBV10-3 CAILAGGTDTQYF TGTGCCATACTAGCGGGGGGCACAGATACGCAGTATTTT
NA TRBJ2-1 15 TRBD1 TRBV7-7 CASSLEGQGINEQFF TGTGCTAGCAGCTTAGAGGGACAGGGGATCAATGAGCAGTTCTTC
NA TRBJ2-1 15 TRBD2 TRBV30 CAWSWASGTYNEQFF TGTGCCTGGAGTTGGGCTAGCGGAACCTACAATGAGCAGTTCTTC
NA TRBJ1-5 12 NA TRBV27 CASSFVGQPQHF TGTGCCAGCAGTTTTGTAGGACAGCCCCAGCATTTT
NA TRBJ1-1 13 TRBD1 TRBV7-9 CASSAGQGVKAFF TGTGCCAGCAGCGCCGGACAGGGGGTGAAAGCTTTCTTT
NA TRBJ2-1 12 TRBD2 TRBV5-1 CASSSGRGEQFF TGCGCCAGCAGCTCCGGGAGGGGGGAGCAGTTCTTC
NA TRBJ2-1 10 NA TRBV29-1 CSVEQNEQFF TGCAGCGTTGAGCAGAATGAGCAGTTCTTC
NA TRBJ2-3 12 NA TRBV30 CAWSGITDTQYF TGTGCCTGGAGCGGGATCACAGATACGCAGTATTTT
once TRBJ2-7 15 NA TRBV15 CATSNEVGSNYEQYF TGTGCCACCAGCAACGAGGTGGGGAGTAACTACGAGCAGTACTTC
NA TRBJ2-1 14 TRBD2 TRBV28 CASSSGGPRNEQFF TGTGCCAGCAGTTCGGGGGGGCCTCGGAATGAGCAGTTCTTC
once TRBJ1-4 13 NA TRBV30 CAWSGQLDEKLFF TGTGCCTGGTCAGGACAGTTAGACGAAAAACTGTTTTTT
few TRBJ2-1 15 TRBD2 TRBV30 CAWRPLGLAANEQFF TGTGCCTGGAGACCCTTGGGACTAGCGGCCAATGAGCAGTTCTTC
NA TRBJ2-1 10 NA TRBV29-1 CRVSHNEQFF TGCAGGGTGAGTCACAATGAGCAGTTCTTC